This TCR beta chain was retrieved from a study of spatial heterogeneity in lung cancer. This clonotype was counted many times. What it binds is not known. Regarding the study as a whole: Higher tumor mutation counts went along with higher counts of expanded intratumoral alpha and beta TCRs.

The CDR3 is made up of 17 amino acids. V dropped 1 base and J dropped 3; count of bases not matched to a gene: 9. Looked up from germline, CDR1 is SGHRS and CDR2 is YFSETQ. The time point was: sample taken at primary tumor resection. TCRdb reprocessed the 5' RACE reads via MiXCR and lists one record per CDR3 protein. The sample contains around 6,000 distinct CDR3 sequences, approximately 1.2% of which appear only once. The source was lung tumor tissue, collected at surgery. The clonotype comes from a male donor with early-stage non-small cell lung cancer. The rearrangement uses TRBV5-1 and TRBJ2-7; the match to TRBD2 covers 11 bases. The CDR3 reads CASSLKSGGTSGYEQYF. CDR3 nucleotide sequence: TGCGCCAGCAGCTTGAAATCTGGGGGGACTAGCGGCTACGAGCAGTACTTC.